Presented here are 28 T cell receptor beta chains from one specimen sequenced in a study of regulatory T cells in long-lasting Graves disease. Time point here: newly diagnosed GD, antithyroid drugs for less than 3 months. The TCR library was prepared using RNA isolated from PBMCs. Building the TCR beta libraries relied on iRepertoire HTBI primers, and CDR3 regions underwent Arm-PCR. TCRdb itself ran the multiplex PCR reads through MiXCR, one entry per CDR3 protein. The sample yields around 420,000 distinct CDR3 sequences, about 15% seen once. Separately, the same data were catalogued under a study of T cells in Graves' hyperthyroidism and ophthalmopathy.

The sample consisted of peripheral blood mononuclear cells (PBMCs), taken at new diagnosis, from a patient treated with antithyroid drugs. Receptors were obtained from a woman aged 40 to 55 with Graves disease.

This clonotype came up many times. The chain carries TRBV9 and TRBJ2-5, with D possibly being TRBD1 or TRBD2 (5 bases each). There are 15 residues in the CDR3. The germline V gene encodes CDR1 SGDLS and CDR2 YYNGEE. Trimming removed 0 bases at V and 3 bases at J, with 12 bases between. CDR3 region: CASSVGDVREETQYF. CDR3 coding DNA: TGTGCCAGCAGCGTAGGGGACGTAAGGGAAGAGACCCAGTACTTC.

The chain's CDR3 is CASSQVAGRASSYEQYF. The CDR3 DNA reads TGTGCCAGCAGCCAAGTCGCGGGCCGTGCTAGCTCCTACGAGCAGTACTTC. The J gene is TRBJ2-7, the V gene TRBV3-1, with D possibly being TRBD2 (5 bases). CDR3 length: 17 amino acids. Trimming left V 1 base short and J 0 bases short, with 16 bases between. CDR1 is LGHDT, CDR2 YNNKEL, per germline (reference sequence).

This clonotype was seen ten or more times. This chain connects TRBV27 to TRBJ2-5; D remains unclear. Germline CDR1 and CDR2: MNHEY and SMNVEV (reference sequence). The CDR3 runs to 14 residues. Trimming left V 7 bases short and J 5 bases short, with 17 bases between. CDR3 residues: CASKSPGSSETQYF. CDR3 in DNA: TGTGCCAGCAAATCTCCAGGCAGTTCGGAGACCCAGTACTTC.

This rearrangement joins TRBV14 to TRBJ2-7; TRBD1 matches 11 bases. Trimming at V came to 1 base and at J to 6 bases, leaving 14 bases not matched to a gene. Germline CDR1 reads SGHDN; CDR2 reads FVKESK. CDR3 length: 18 residues. The CDR3 loop reads CASSQGPAWTGGSFEQYF. The CDR3 bases are TGTGCCAGCAGCCAAGGTCCAGCTTGGACAGGGGGCTCTTTCGAGCAGTACTTC.

This clonotype was counted many times. The chain uses TRBV29-1 and TRBJ2-7; 9 bases are shared with TRBD1. V trimming: 3 bases; J trimming: 1 base; junction bases outside the gene matches: 7. Per the germline V gene, CDR1 is SQVTM and CDR2 is ANQGSEA. This CDR3 contains 15 residues. The CDR3 DNA is TGCAGCGTTGACGGTCTGGGACAGGGTTCCTACGAGCAGTACTTC. Encoded protein: CSVDGLGQGSYEQYF.

In regard to this clonotype: With a much larger clone just one base away, this may be a read error. The V gene is TRBV7-9, the J gene TRBJ2-3; 8 bases map to TRBD2. Germline assignment: CDR1 SEHNR and CDR2 FQNEAQ (reference sequence). Trimming at V came to 5 bases and at J to 7 bases, leaving 17 bases not matched to a gene. The CDR3 covers 17 residues. CDR3 protein: CASSARGLVGDLYTQYF. The CDR3 nucleotides read TGTGCCAGCAGCGCCAGGGGACTAGTGGGAGACTTATATACGCAGTATTTT. Based on the CDR3 plus reference TRBV7-9 and TRBJ2-3, the full variable domain is DTGVSQNPRHKITKRGQNVTFRCDPISEHNRLYWYRQTLGQGPEFLTYFQNEAQLEKSRLLSDRFSAERPKGSFSTLEIQRTEQGDSAMYLCASSARGLVGDLYTQYFGPGTRLTVL.

This clonotype was seen a few times. The chain couples TRBV15 to TRBJ2-3, with D perhaps TRBD2 (6 bases). Germline CDR1 reads LNHNV; CDR2 reads YYDKDF (reference sequence). Trimming cost V 3 bases and J 2 bases, with 12 bases left between them. The CDR3 consists of 15 residues. The CDR3 DNA reads as TGTGCCACCAGCAGGGAAAGGACTACCACAGATACGCAGTATTTT. Translating gives CATSRERTTTDTQYF.

This clonotype came up many times. This chain joins TRBV6-1 and TRBJ1-1; D is unresolved. Trimming removed 4 bases from V and 1 base from J, with 10 bases in between. Germline V lookup: CDR1 MNHNS, CDR2 SASEGT. The CDR3 length is 14 residues. CDR3 sequence reads: CASSALLGNTEAFF. CDR3 in DNA: TGTGCCAGCAGTGCCCTCCTAGGGAACACTGAAGCTTTCTTT.

The chain has TRBV9 and TRBJ2-1, with TRBD2 identical over 12 bases. V dropped 0 bases and J dropped 9; count of bases not matched to a gene: 10. The CDR3 sequence is 17 residues long. Germline V gene sequence: CDR1 SGDLS, CDR2 YYNGEE. CDR3 DNA sequence: TGTGCCAGCAGCGTAGAGTCTAGCGGGAGGGCCAGGGGTGAGCAGTTCTTC. Translating it yields CASSVESSGRARGEQFF.

This clonotype was recorded many times. The rearrangement uses TRBV24-1 and TRBJ1-1; D remains unclear. CDR3 size: 12 residues. Germline assignment: CDR1 KGHDR and CDR2 SFDVKD. Trimming took off 4 bases at V and 3 bases at J, with 5 bases between the two ends. The CDR3 coding sequence is TGTGCCACCAGTGACCCTCACACTGAAGCTTTCTTT. Protein: CATSDPHTEAFF.

This clonotype was seen a few times. Compared with germline, one end of the junction differs, possibly owing to a read error. V usage is TRBV12-3 or TRBV12-4 and J usage is TRBJ1-2; D is ambiguous. The length of the CDR3 is 13 residues. CDR3 sequence (DNA): TGTGCCAGCAGTCCGACTACGGATCTGGGCTACGCCTTC. Amino acids: CASSPTTDLGYAF.

The gene calls are TRBV19 and TRBJ2-6; D could derive from TRBD1 or TRBD2 (5 bases each). The CDR3 extends over 16 amino acids. The ends were cut back, 6 bases at V and 3 bases at J, with 15 bases in the middle. Per the germline V gene, CDR1 is LNHDA and CDR2 is SQIVND (reference sequence). CDR3 DNA sequence: TGTGCCAGTAGCGTCTCCCGGGACGGTGGGGCCAACGTCCTGACTTTC. Translation gives CASSVSRDGGANVLTF. The full variable domain, rest sourced from reference TRBV19 and TRBJ2-6, is DGGITQSPKYLFRKEGQNVTLSCEQNLNHDAMYWYRQDPGQGLRLIYYSQIVNDFQKGDIAEGYSVSREKKESFPLTVTSAQKNPTAFYLCASSVSRDGGANVLTFGAGSRLTVL.

With regard to this clonotype: This clone may be a read error of a much larger clone one base away. The chain has TRBV4-1 and TRBJ2-2, with 8 bases matching TRBD1. Germline loops: CDR1 MGHRA, CDR2 YSYEKL. The CDR3 spans 15 residues. CDR3 sequence (DNA): TGCGCCAGCAGCTACGGACAGGGCGTTTCGGGGGATCTGTTTTTT. It encodes CASSYGQGVSGDLFF.

In this sample, this clonotype turned up a few times. The J gene is TRBJ1-4, the V gene TRBV7-9, with D possibly matching TRBD1 (6 bases). CDR1 and CDR2 from the germline V gene are SEHNR and FQNEAQ (reference sequence). This CDR3 is built from 15 residues. Trimming left V 1 base short and J 10 bases short, with 16 bases between. CDR3 sequence reads: CASSLGSAGVGKLFF. The CDR3 nucleotides read TGTGCCAGCAGCTTAGGTTCGGCAGGGGTTGGAAAACTGTTTTTT.

There are a few counts of this clonotype. This sequence joins TRBV5-1 and TRBJ2-5; D is perhaps TRBD1 or TRBD2 (5 bases each). Germline assignment: CDR1 SGHRS and CDR2 YFSETQ. This CDR3 is 13 amino acids long. Trimming removed 5 bases at V and 5 bases at J, with 13 bases between. This chain's CDR3 is CASRIGGSETQYF. CDR3 in DNA: TGCGCCAGCAGAATTGGGGGTTCTGAGACCCAGTACTTC.

The table lists this clonotype with many counts. This chain joins TRBV19 and TRBJ1-1; 11 positions agree with TRBD1. V shed 6 bases, J shed 8 bases, and the junction held 11 bases outside the gene matches. Germline CDR1 is LNHDA and CDR2 is SQIVND (reference sequence). The CDR3 runs to 15 residues. CDR3 protein: CASSRGQGGLREAFF. For the CDR3, the DNA is TGTGCCAGTAGCCGGGGACAGGGGGGCTTGAGGGAAGCTTTCTTT. Combining the CDR3 with reference TRBV19 and TRBJ1-1 gives the whole variable domain DGGITQSPKYLFRKEGQNVTLSCEQNLNHDAMYWYRQDPGQGLRLIYYSQIVNDFQKGDIAEGYSVSREKKESFPLTVTSAQKNPTAFYLCASSRGQGGLREAFFGQGTRLTVV.

This clonotype was found a few times. This sequence may be a read error, since a much larger clone differs from it by one base. The V gene is TRBV14, the J gene TRBJ2-2; D call uncertain. Trimming took off 1 base at V and 6 bases at J, with 9 bases between the two ends. The CDR3 covers 14 residues. Per the germline V gene, CDR1 is SGHDN and CDR2 is FVKESK. CDR3 region: CASSQVQDPGELFF. The CDR3 DNA sequence: TGTGCCAGCAGCCAAGTTCAGGACCCCGGGGAGCTGTTTTTT.

This clonotype was seen ten or more times. The DNA of the CDR3 is TGTGCCTGGAACGCAGGGGGCGGTCAGCCCCAGCATTTT. This gives the protein CAWNAGGGQPQHF. The chain links TRBV30 to TRBJ1-5, with 8 bases that match TRBD1. The CDR3 totals 13 residues. V lost 4 bases and J lost 6; bases outside the gene matches: 5. Germline lookup yields CDR1 GTSNPN and CDR2 SVGIG (reference sequence).

This clonotype was recorded at least ten times. The chain links TRBV30 to TRBJ1-4; no clear D gene. The CDR3 extends over 13 amino acids. Trimming cost V 0 bases and J 8 bases, with 10 bases left between them. Germline CDR1 and CDR2: GTSNPN and SVGIG (reference sequence). CDR3 protein: CAWSVEGPEKLFF. CDR3 sequence (DNA): TGTGCCTGGAGTGTTGAAGGGCCCGAAAAACTGTTTTTT.

This chain's CDR3 is CASRPPGTVYEQYF. CDR3 DNA sequence: TGTGCCAGCAGACCGCCGGGGACGGTCTACGAGCAGTACTTC. The chain has TRBV13 and TRBJ2-7; perhaps D is TRBD1 or TRBD2 (5 bases each). This CDR3 spans 14 amino acids. Germline V CDR1 and CDR2: PRHDT, FYEKMQ (reference sequence). Trimming cost V 6 bases and J 3 bases, with 15 bases left between them. Variable domain in full (rest from reference TRBV13 and TRBJ2-7): AAGVIQSPRHLIKEKRETATLKCYPIPRHDTVYWYQQGPGQDPQFLISFYEKMQSDKGSIPDRFSAQQFSDYHSELNMSSLELGDSALYFCASRPPGTVYEQYFGPGTRLTVT.

This clonotype appeared a few times. The chain uses TRBV7-9 and TRBJ2-3, with D unclear. Germline assignment: CDR1 SEHNR and CDR2 FQNEAQ (reference sequence). The CDR3 totals 14 residues. Trimming took off 1 base at V and 2 bases at J, with 7 bases between the two ends. For the CDR3, the DNA is TGTGCCAGCAGCTTAGGGCAACCCACAGATACGCAGTATTTT. Its protein product is CASSLGQPTDTQYF.

This clonotype was recorded many times. The chain has TRBV7-6 and TRBJ2-1; D not certain. The length of the CDR3 is 13 residues. V gave up 5 bases and J gave up 4 bases, with 9 bases separating them. CDR1 and CDR2 from the germline V gene are SGHVS and FNYEAQ. CDR3: CASSTWAYNEQFF. For the CDR3, the DNA is TGTGCCAGCAGCACATGGGCGTACAATGAGCAGTTCTTC.

This clonotype came up a few times. A much larger clone lies a single base off, so this may be a read error. The genes are TRBV6-2 or TRBV6-3 and TRBJ1-2, with 9 bases lining up with TRBD1. The trim removed 6 bases at V and 6 bases at J, leaving 2 bases unmatched. The germline gives CDR1 MNHEY, CDR2 SVGEGT. CDR3 length: 12 amino acids. The CDR3 DNA sequence: TGTGCCAGCAGATGGGACAGGGATGGCTACACCTTC. Translated: CASRWDRDGYTF.

There are many counts of this clonotype. The chain combines TRBV2 with TRBJ1-5; possibly TRBD1 for D (5 bases). V was trimmed by 6 bases and J by 3 bases, leaving 15 bases between them. This CDR3 has 15 residues. Germline CDR1 is SNHLY and CDR2 is FYNNEI. DNA of the CDR3: TGTGCCAGCAGGCGGGGAGGGGAAGACAATCAGCCCCAGCATTTT. This encodes CASRRGGEDNQPQHF.

This clonotype was picked up a small number of times. V and J are TRBV3-1 and TRBJ2-5; tentatively, D is TRBD1 (6 bases). The V gene's germline CDR1 is LGHDT and CDR2 YNNKEL (reference sequence). V lost 1 base and J 1 base, leaving 13 bases between the germline ends. This CDR3 is 16 amino acids long. The CDR3 DNA reads TGTGCCAGCAGCCAAGGGACGGGGACATTCCAAGAGACCCAGTACTTC. Translated: CASSQGTGTFQETQYF.

The gene calls are TRBV28 and TRBJ2-3; 11 bases are shared with TRBD2. CDR1 and CDR2 (germline): MDHEN, SYDVKM. There are 16 residues in the CDR3. The V segment lost 5 bases and the J segment 5 bases; nucleotides outside the gene matches: 9. In DNA form, the CDR3 reads TGTGCCAGCAGTGCCTTACTAGCGGGAGCGATAGATACGCAGTATTTT. Encoded protein: CASSALLAGAIDTQYF.

This clonotype was counted many times. The chain joins TRBV28 to TRBJ2-1, with 11 positions matching TRBD2. Losses at the gene ends were 7 bases for V and 4 bases for J; bases not matched to a gene: 3. The CDR3 is made up of 14 amino acids. CDR1 and CDR2 from the germline V gene are MDHEN and SYDVKM. Written as DNA, the CDR3 is TGTGCCAGCAAAAGGACTAGCGGGTACAATGAGCAGTTCTTC. As protein: CASKRTSGYNEQFF. The full variable domain, completed using reference TRBV28 and TRBJ2-1, is DVKVTQSSRYLVKRTGEKVFLECVQDMDHENMFWYRQDPGLGLRLIYFSYDVKMKEKGDIPEGYSVSREKKERFSLILESASTNQTSMYLCASKRTSGYNEQFFGPGTRLTVL.

This clonotype was counted only a few times. This chain uses TRBV3-2 with TRBJ2-5; the listed D gene, TRBD2, was not tested against the DNA. TRBV3-2 has pseudogene status. The CDR3 runs 17 residues. CDR3 coding DNA: TGTGCCAGCAGCTCCGGACTAGCGGGAGATTATAGGGAGACCCAGTACTTC. Protein product: CASSSGLAGDYRETQYF.